This T cell receptor beta chain comes out of a study of cytomegalovirus exposure and HLA in healthy donors. 60 Vbeta and 13 Jbeta primers were used in PCR. TCRdb's copy holds only in-frame clones and misses some; the assay was immunoSEQ multiplex PCR. Of roughly 100,000 clones listed, roughly 70% are singletons. V was pared by 4 bases and J by 7 bases, with 17 bases between. The CDR3 is 15 residues long. Per germline, CDR1 SGHVS and CDR2 FQNEAQ. The sequence came from a man aged 50 to 59 in good health and CMV-seronegative. The V call is TRBV7-8, the J call TRBJ2-1; tentative D call: TRBD2 (6 bases). What was sequenced was PBMCs. The chain's CDR3 is CASSSGRASGNEQFF. In nucleotides, the CDR3 is TGTGCCAGCAGCTCAGGGCGAGCCAGCGGGAATGAGCAGTTCTTC.